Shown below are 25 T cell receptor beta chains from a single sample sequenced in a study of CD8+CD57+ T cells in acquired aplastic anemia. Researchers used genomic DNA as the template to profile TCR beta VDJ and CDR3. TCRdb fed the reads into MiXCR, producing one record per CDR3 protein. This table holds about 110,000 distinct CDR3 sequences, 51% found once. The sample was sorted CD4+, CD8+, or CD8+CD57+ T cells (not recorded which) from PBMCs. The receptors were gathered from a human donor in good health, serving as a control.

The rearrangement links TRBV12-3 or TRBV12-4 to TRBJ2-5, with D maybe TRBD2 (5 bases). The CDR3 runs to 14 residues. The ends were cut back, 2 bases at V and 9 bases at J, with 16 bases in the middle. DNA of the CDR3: TGTGCCAGCAGTTTATCGACGGGGTTTCAGCCCCAGTACTTC. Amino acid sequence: CASSLSTGFQPQYF.

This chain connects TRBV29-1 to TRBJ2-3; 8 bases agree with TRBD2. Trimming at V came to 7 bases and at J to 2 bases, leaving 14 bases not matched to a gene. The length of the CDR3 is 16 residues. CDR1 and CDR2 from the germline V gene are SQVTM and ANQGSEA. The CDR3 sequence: CSASGRLAGTTDTQYF. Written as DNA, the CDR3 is TGCAGCGCGTCGGGGCGCTTAGCGGGGACCACAGATACGCAGTATTTT.

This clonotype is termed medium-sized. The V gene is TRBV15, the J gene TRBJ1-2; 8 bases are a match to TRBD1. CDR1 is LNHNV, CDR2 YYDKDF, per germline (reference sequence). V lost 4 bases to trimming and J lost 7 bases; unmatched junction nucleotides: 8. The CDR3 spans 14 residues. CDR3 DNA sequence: TGTGCCACCAGCAAGACAGGGGAGACTCTTGGCTACACCTTC. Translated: CATSKTGETLGYTF.

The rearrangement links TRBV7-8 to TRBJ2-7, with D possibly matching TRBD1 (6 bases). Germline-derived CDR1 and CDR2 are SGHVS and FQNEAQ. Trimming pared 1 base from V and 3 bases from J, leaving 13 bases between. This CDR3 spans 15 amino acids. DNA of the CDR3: TGTGCCAGCAGCTTAGAGCAGGGGCGGTACTACGAGCAGTACTTC. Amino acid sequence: CASSLEQGRYYEQYF.

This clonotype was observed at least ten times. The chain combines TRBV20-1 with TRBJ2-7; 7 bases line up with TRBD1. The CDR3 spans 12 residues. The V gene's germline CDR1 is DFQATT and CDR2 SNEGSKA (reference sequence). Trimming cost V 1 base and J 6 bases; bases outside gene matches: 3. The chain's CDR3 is CSARGQGVEQYF. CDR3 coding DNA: TGCAGTGCTAGAGGACAGGGCGTCGAGCAGTACTTC.

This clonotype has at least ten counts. CDR3: CASSQGPRAGDGETQYF. As DNA, the CDR3 is TGTGCCAGCAGCCAAGGGCCCCGAGCGGGGGATGGGGAGACCCAGTACTTC. The chain combines TRBV14 with TRBJ2-5, with 8 bases aligning to TRBD2. Unmatched junction bases numbered 12, after V lost 1 base and J lost 5 bases. The length of the CDR3 is 17 residues. Germline assignment: CDR1 SGHDN and CDR2 FVKESK. Combining the CDR3 with reference TRBV14 and TRBJ2-5 gives the whole variable domain EAGVTQFPSHSVIEKGQTVTLRCDPISGHDNLYWYRRVMGKEIKFLLHFVKESKQDESGMPNNRFLAERTGGTYSTLKVQPAELEDSGVYFCASSQGPRAGDGETQYFGPGTRLLVL.

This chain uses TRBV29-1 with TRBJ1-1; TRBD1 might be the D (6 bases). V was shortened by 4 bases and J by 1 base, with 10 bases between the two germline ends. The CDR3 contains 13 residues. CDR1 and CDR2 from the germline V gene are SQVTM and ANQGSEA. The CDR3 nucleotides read TGCAGCGTTGCCGGGACAACGAACACTGAAGCTTTCTTT. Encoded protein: CSVAGTTNTEAFF.

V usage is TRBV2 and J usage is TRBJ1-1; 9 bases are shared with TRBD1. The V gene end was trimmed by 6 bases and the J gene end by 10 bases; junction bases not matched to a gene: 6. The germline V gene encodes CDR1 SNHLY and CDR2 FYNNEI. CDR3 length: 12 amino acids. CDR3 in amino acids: CASRPGDRAAFF. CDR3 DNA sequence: TGTGCCAGCAGGCCTGGGGACAGGGCAGCTTTCTTT.

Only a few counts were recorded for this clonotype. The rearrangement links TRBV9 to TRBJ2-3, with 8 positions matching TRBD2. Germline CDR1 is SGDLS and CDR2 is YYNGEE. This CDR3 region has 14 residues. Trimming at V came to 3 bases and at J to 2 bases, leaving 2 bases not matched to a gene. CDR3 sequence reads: CASSAGGATDTQYF. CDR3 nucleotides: TGTGCCAGCAGCGCGGGGGGGGCCACAGATACGCAGTATTTT.

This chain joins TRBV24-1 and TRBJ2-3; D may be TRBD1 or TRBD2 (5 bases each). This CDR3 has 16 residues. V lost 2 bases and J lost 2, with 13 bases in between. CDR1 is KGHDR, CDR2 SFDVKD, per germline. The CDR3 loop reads CATSDSGTSYTDTQYF. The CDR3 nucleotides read TGTGCCACCAGTGATTCCGGGACGAGTTACACAGATACGCAGTATTTT.

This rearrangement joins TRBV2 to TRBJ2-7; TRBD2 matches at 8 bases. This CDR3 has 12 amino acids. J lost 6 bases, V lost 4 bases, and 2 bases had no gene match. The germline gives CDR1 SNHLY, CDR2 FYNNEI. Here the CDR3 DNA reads TGTGCCAGCAGTGCGGGAGGGCCCGAGCAGTACTTC. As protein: CASSAGGPEQYF.

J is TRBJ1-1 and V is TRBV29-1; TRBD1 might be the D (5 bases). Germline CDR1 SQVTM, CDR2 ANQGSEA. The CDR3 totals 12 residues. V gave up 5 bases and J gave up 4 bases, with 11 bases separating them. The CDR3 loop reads CSVNTGATEAFF. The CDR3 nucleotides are TGCAGCGTTAATACAGGCGCCACTGAAGCTTTCTTT. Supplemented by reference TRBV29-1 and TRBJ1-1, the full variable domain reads SAVISQKPSRDICQRGTSLTIQCQVDSQVTMMFWYRQQPGQSLTLIATANQGSEATYESGFVIDKFPISRPNLTFSTLTVSNMSPEDSSIYLCSVNTGATEAFFGQGTRLTVV.

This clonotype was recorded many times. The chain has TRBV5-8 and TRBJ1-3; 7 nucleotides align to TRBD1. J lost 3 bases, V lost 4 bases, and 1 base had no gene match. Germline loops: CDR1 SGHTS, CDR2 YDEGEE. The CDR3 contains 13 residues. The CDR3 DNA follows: TGTGCCAGCAGCGGGACAGATGGAAACACCATATATTTT. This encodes CASSGTDGNTIYF.

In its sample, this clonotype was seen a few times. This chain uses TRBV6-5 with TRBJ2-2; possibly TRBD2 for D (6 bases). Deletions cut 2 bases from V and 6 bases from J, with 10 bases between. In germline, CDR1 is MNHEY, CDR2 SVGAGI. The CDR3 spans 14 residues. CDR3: CASSYRWGAGELFF. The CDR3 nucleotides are TGTGCCAGCAGTTACCGGTGGGGGGCCGGGGAGCTGTTTTTT.

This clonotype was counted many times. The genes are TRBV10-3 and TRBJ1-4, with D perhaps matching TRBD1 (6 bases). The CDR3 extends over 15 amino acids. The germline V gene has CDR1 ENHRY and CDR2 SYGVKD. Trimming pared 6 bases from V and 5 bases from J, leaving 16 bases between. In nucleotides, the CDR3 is TGTGCCATCAGCCGAGGAACAGGGCAAAATGAAAAACTGTTTTTT. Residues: CAISRGTGQNEKLFF.

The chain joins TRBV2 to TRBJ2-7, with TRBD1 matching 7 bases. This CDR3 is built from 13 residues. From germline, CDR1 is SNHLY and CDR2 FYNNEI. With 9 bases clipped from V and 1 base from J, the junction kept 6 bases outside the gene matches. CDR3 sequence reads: CASLWGQSYEQYF. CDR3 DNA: TGTGCCAGTTTATGGGGACAGTCCTACGAGCAGTACTTC.

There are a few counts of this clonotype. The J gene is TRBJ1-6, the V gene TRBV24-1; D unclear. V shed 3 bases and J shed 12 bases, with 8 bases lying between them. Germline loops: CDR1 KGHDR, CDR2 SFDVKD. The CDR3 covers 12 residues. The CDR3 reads CATSDVGEPLHF. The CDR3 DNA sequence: TGTGCCACCAGTGATGTCGGCGAACCCCTCCACTTT.

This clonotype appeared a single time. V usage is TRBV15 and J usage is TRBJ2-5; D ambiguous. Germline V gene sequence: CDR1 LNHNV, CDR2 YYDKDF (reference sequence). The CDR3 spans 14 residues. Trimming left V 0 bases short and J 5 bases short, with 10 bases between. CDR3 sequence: CATSRDPGVETQYF. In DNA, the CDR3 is TGTGCCACCAGCAGAGACCCCGGAGTGGAGACCCAGTACTTC.

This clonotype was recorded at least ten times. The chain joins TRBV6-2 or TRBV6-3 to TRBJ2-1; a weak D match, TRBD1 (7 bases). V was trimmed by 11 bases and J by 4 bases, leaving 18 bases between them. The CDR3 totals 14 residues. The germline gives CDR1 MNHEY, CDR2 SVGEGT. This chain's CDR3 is CALSAGGTYNEQFF. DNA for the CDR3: TGTGCCCTCTCGGCAGGGGGGACATACAATGAGCAGTTCTTC.

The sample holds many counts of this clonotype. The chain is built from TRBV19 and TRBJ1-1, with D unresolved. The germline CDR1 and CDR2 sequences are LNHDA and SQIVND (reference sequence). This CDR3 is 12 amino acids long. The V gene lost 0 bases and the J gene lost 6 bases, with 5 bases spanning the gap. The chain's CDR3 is CASSIETAEAFF. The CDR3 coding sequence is TGTGCCAGTAGTATAGAGACGGCTGAAGCTTTCTTT.

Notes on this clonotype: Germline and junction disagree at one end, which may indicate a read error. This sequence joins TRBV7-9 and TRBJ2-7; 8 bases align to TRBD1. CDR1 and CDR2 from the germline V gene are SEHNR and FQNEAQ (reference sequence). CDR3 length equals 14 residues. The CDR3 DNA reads TGTGCCGGCAGCATGCAGGGGGCCCTCTACGAGCAGTACTTC. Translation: CAGSMQGALYEQYF. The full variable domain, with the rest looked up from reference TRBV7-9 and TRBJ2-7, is DTGVSQNPRHKITKRGQNVTFRCDPISEHNRLYWYRQTLGQGPEFLTYFQNEAQLEKSRLLSDRFSAERPKGSFSTLEIQRTEQGDSAMYLCAGSMQGALYEQYFGPGTRLTVT.

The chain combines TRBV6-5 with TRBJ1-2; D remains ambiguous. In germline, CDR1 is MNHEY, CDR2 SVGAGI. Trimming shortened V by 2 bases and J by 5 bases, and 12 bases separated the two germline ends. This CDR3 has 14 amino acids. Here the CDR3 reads CASSYEGPEYGYTF. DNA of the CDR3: TGTGCCAGCAGTTACGAGGGCCCGGAGTATGGCTACACCTTC.

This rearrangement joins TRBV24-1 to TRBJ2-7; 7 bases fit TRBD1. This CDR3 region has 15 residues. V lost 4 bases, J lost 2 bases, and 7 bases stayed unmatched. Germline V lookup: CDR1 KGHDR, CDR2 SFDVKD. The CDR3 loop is CATSDTGTETYEQYF. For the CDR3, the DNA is TGTGCCACCAGTGACACCGGGACAGAGACCTACGAGCAGTACTTC.

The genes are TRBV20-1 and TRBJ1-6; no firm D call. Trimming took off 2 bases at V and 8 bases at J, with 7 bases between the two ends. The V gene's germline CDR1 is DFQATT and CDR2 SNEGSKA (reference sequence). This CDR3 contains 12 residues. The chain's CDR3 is CSARWRDSPLHF. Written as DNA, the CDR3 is TGCAGTGCTAGATGGCGAGATTCACCCCTCCACTTT.

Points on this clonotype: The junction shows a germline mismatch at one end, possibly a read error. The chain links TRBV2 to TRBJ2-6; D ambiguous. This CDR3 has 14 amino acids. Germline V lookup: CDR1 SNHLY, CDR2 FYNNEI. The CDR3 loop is CAGRRISGANVLTF. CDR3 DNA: TGTGCCGGCAGACGGATCTCTGGGGCCAACGTCCTGACTTTC.